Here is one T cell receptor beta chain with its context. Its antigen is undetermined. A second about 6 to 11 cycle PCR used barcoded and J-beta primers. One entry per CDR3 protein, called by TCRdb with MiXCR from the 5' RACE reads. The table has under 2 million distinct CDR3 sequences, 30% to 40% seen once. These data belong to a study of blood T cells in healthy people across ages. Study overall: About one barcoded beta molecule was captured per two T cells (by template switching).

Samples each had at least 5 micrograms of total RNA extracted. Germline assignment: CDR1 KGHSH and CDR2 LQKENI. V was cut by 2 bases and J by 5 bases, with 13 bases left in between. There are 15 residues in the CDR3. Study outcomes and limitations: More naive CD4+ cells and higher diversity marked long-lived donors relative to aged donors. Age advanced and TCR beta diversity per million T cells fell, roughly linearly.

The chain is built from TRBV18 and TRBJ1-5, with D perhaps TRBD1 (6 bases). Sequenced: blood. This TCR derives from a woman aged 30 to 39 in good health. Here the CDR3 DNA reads TGTGCCAGCTCACCAAGCACCGAGGGGGATCAGCCCCAGCATTTT. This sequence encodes CASSPSTEGDQPQHF.